A single sample is the source of the 28 T cell receptor beta chains below, sequenced in a study of T cells in Graves' hyperthyroidism and ophthalmopathy. Amplification of TCR beta CDR3 regions used RNA as the template. RT-PCR in the first round (using the HTBI primer set) targeted the TCR CDR3. TCRdb used MiXCR to reprocess the multiplex PCR reads, holding one entry per CDR3 protein. The table records around 490,000 distinct CDR3 sequences, 20% of them present only once. The sequencing sample was made of blood. The receptors shown here come from a man aged 35 to 55 with Graves' ophthalmopathy.

Many counts were recorded for this clonotype. The rearrangement links TRBV9 to TRBJ2-5; the D gene is possibly TRBD1 (6 bases). Trimming pared 4 bases from V and 2 bases from J, leaving 9 bases between. This CDR3 spans 13 amino acids. The germline V gene has CDR1 SGDLS and CDR2 YYNGEE. The CDR3 nucleotides read TGTGCCAGCAGCTTCGGACAGCAAGAGACCCAGTACTTC. This gives the protein CASSFGQQETQYF.

This clonotype was detected only a few times. The chain combines TRBV5-1 with TRBJ1-1; D ambiguous. There are 11 residues in the CDR3. The ends were cut back, 0 bases at V and 10 bases at J, with 7 bases in the middle. The germline V gene has CDR1 SGHRS and CDR2 YFSETQ. The CDR3 region has the DNA TGCGCCAGCAGCTTGGACCACGCAGCTTTCTTT. It specifies CASSLDHAAFF.

The table lists this clonotype with many counts. This chain links TRBV7-8 with TRBJ2-1, with 8 bases matching TRBD2. The CDR3 has 14 residues. The J segment lost 4 bases and the V segment lost 3 bases, leaving 2 bases of the junction unmatched. CDR1 is SGHVS, CDR2 FQNEAQ, per germline. Here the CDR3 reads CASSFTSGYNEQFF. Here the CDR3 DNA reads TGTGCCAGCAGCTTTACTAGCGGATACAATGAGCAGTTCTTC.

The chain links TRBV6-2 or TRBV6-3 to TRBJ2-1, with 10 bases matching TRBD2. CDR3 length equals 15 residues. Trimming cost V 7 bases and J 3 bases; bases outside gene matches: 6. Germline CDR1 reads MNHEY; CDR2 reads SVGEGT. This CDR3 reads CASTPLAGDYNEQFF. The CDR3 DNA follows: TGTGCCAGCACACCGCTAGCGGGAGACTACAATGAGCAGTTCTTC.

This clonotype showed up many times. The V call is TRBV28, the J call TRBJ2-3; D is unclear. V lost 2 bases to trimming and J lost 5 bases, with 8 bases between them. The germline gives CDR1 MDHEN, CDR2 SYDVKM. This CDR3 is 13 amino acids long. The DNA of the CDR3 is TGTGCCAGCAGTTTAGCTAGGAGAGATACGCAGTATTTT. Protein product: CASSLARRDTQYF.

Only a few counts were recorded for this clonotype. The chain uses TRBV5-1 and TRBJ1-2, with a weak D call TRBD1 (6 bases). The V end lost 1 base, the J end lost 4 bases, and 11 bases lay between the germline ends. The CDR3 sequence is 14 residues long. Germline CDR1 is SGHRS and CDR2 is YFSETQ. In DNA form, the CDR3 reads TGCGCCAGCAGCTTGCCGGGGGGCCTCTATGGCTACACCTTC. This translates into CASSLPGGLYGYTF.

The chain combines TRBV5-4 with TRBJ1-2; D ambiguous. The V gene's germline CDR1 is SGHNT and CDR2 YYREEE (reference sequence). V gave up 2 bases and J gave up 7 bases, with 15 bases separating them. The CDR3 sequence is 14 residues long. DNA of the CDR3: TGTGCCAGCAGCTTAATAAACTCTTTCGTTGGCTACACCTTC. Its translation: CASSLINSFVGYTF.

On this clonotype itself: A much larger clone lies one base from this, so it may be a read error. This chain links TRBV5-1 with TRBJ2-1; the D is unclear. This CDR3 is built from 14 residues. The germline CDR1 and CDR2 sequences are SGHRS and YFSETQ. For the CDR3, the DNA is TGCGCCAGCAGCTTTGGCGGCCCTCGCAATGGGCAGTTCTTC. Its translation is CASSFGGPRNGQFF.

Many counts were recorded for this clonotype. The V and J genes are TRBV2 and TRBJ2-6, with D unresolved. Germline CDR1 is SNHLY and CDR2 is FYNNEI. V was clipped by 4 bases and J by 2 bases, with 6 bases between them. The CDR3 sequence is 14 residues long. The CDR3 DNA follows: TGTGCCAGCAGTGGTCCAACTGGGGCCAACGTCCTGACTTTC. Translation: CASSGPTGANVLTF.

This clonotype was seen repeatedly, ten times or more. The CDR3 bases are TGCAGTGCTAGACGTCCGGGACCCAGCACAGATACGCAGTATTTT. It is translated as CSARRPGPSTDTQYF. The rearrangement uses TRBV20-1 and TRBJ2-3; D assignment may be TRBD1 or TRBD2 (5 bases each). Germline CDR1 and CDR2: DFQATT and SNEGSKA (reference sequence). The length of the CDR3 is 15 residues. The germline V and J ends were trimmed by 2 bases and 0 bases, with 12 bases remaining between them.

The chain couples TRBV29-1 to TRBJ1-4; D gene uncertain. V lost 3 bases and J lost 0, with 8 bases in between. Looked up from germline, CDR1 is SQVTM and CDR2 is ANQGSEA. This CDR3 contains 14 residues. CDR3 amino acids: CSVDRHATNEKLFF. The DNA of the CDR3 is TGCAGCGTTGACAGACATGCAACTAATGAAAAACTGTTTTTT.

The sample holds a few counts of this clonotype. V and J are TRBV4-3 and TRBJ2-7, with 8 nucleotides matching TRBD2. V shed 0 bases and J 2 bases; nucleotides not matched to a gene: 6. Germline V gene sequence: CDR1 LGHNA, CDR2 YSLEER. The CDR3 is made up of 16 amino acids. DNA of the CDR3: TGCGCCAGCAGCCAAGAGCTAAGCGGGGGTGCCTACGAGCAGTACTTC. Amino acid sequence: CASSQELSGGAYEQYF.

This clonotype was detected only a few times. This rearrangement joins TRBV4-1 to TRBJ2-7; no definite D call. Trimming removed 4 bases from V and 3 bases from J, with 13 bases in between. Germline V gene sequence: CDR1 MGHRA, CDR2 YSYEKL. The CDR3 sequence is 14 residues long. Written as DNA, the CDR3 is TGCGCCAGCAGCCTCGCGCAGGAACTCTACGAGCAGTACTTC. It encodes CASSLAQELYEQYF.

This clonotype was counted at least ten times. The V gene is TRBV18, the J gene TRBJ1-1, with D unresolved. Germline V gives CDR1 KGHSH, CDR2 LQKENI. This CDR3 has 14 residues. V gave up 2 bases and J gave up 3 bases, with 10 bases separating them. The CDR3 is CASSPRPEDTEAFF. In nucleotides, the CDR3 is TGTGCCAGCTCACCAAGGCCCGAAGACACTGAAGCTTTCTTT.

This clonotype has a handful of counts. The chain links TRBV20-1 to TRBJ1-1; D is unclear. The CDR3 runs 14 residues. Germline V gives CDR1 DFQATT, CDR2 SNEGSKA (reference sequence). V was pared by 3 bases and J by 0 bases, with 11 bases between. CDR3 protein: CSASGQIMNTEAFF. For the CDR3, the DNA is TGCAGTGCTAGCGGGCAGATTATGAACACTGAAGCTTTCTTT.

This chain joins TRBV2 and TRBJ2-1; 14 nucleotides line up with TRBD2. Germline-derived CDR1 and CDR2 are SNHLY and FYNNEI. V lost 6 bases to trimming and J lost 0 bases; unmatched junction nucleotides: 10. CDR3 length equals 19 residues. CDR3 amino acids: CASRPLRLAGGASYNEQFF. CDR3 coding DNA: TGTGCCAGCAGACCCCTTAGACTAGCGGGGGGGGCCTCCTACAATGAGCAGTTCTTC.

This sequence joins TRBV9 and TRBJ2-7; a weak D match, TRBD1 (6 bases). Germline V gives CDR1 SGDLS, CDR2 YYNGEE. Trimming stripped 3 bases from V and 1 base from J, with 14 bases between. The CDR3 extends over 15 amino acids. The CDR3 protein is CASSATGYGSYEQYF. CDR3 DNA: TGTGCCAGCAGCGCCACAGGGTATGGGTCCTACGAGCAGTACTTC.

CDR3: CASSLGVLSSYNEQFF. DNA for the CDR3: TGTGCCAGCAGCTTGGGGGTCCTGAGCTCCTACAATGAGCAGTTCTTC. The J gene is TRBJ2-1, the V gene TRBV7-9; D might be TRBD1 or TRBD2, each matching 5 bases. The germline gives CDR1 SEHNR, CDR2 FQNEAQ (reference sequence). V lost 3 bases to trimming and J lost 0 bases, with 12 bases between them. CDR3 size: 16 residues. The full variable domain, rest sourced from reference TRBV7-9 and TRBJ2-1, is DTGVSQNPRHKITKRGQNVTFRCDPISEHNRLYWYRQTLGQGPEFLTYFQNEAQLEKSRLLSDRFSAERPKGSFSTLEIQRTEQGDSAMYLCASSLGVLSSYNEQFFGPGTRLTVL.

This clonotype was detected ten times or more. The V call is TRBV3-1, the J call TRBJ2-5; D is possibly TRBD2 (5 bases). This CDR3 has 13 residues. V was clipped by 4 bases and J by 4 bases, with 10 bases between them. In germline, CDR1 is LGHDT, CDR2 YNNKEL (reference sequence). CDR3: CASSPRGIETQYF. The CDR3 nucleotides are TGTGCCAGCAGCCCCAGAGGGATAGAGACCCAGTACTTC.

In DNA form, the CDR3 reads TGTGCCAGTAACGCGGGGCCTAGCAATCAGCCCCAGCATTTT. As protein: CASNAGPSNQPQHF. The rearrangement joins TRBV19 to TRBJ1-5; TRBD1 is a possible D gene (5 bases). The CDR3 length is 14 residues. Germline-derived CDR1 and CDR2 are LNHDA and SQIVND (reference sequence). Between the trimmed V and J ends, which lost 7 bases and 0 bases, there was a span of 10 bases.

The table lists this clonotype with many counts. The V and J genes are TRBV11-2 and TRBJ2-3; TRBD1 is a possible D gene (6 bases). V was shortened by 4 bases and J by 3 bases, with 14 bases between the two germline ends. The length of the CDR3 is 15 residues. Germline assignment: CDR1 SGHAT and CDR2 FQNNGV. The CDR3 is CASSSGQRETDTQYF. The CDR3 DNA is TGTGCCAGCAGCTCAGGACAGAGGGAGACAGATACGCAGTATTTT.

This clonotype showed up many times. The V gene is TRBV18, the J gene TRBJ2-5; D is perhaps TRBD1 (5 bases). The CDR3 has 14 amino acids. The V and J ends lost 0 bases and 8 bases respectively, with 13 bases between them. In germline, CDR1 is KGHSH, CDR2 LQKENI. In DNA, the CDR3 is TGTGCCAGCTCACCACCGGCAGGGTTAACAACCCAGTACTTC. Translated, it gives CASSPPAGLTTQYF.

This clonotype was seen only a few times. This chain connects TRBV7-2 to TRBJ1-6; D may be TRBD1 (5 bases). Trimming shortened V by 1 base and J by 6 bases, and 13 bases separated the two germline ends. The CDR3 has 16 residues. Germline CDR1 reads SGHTA; CDR2 reads FQGNSA. The CDR3 region has the DNA TGTGCCAGCAGCTTAGGGGGGTCGGGTCTTAATTCACCCCTCCACTTT. The encoded protein is CASSLGGSGLNSPLHF.

To note about this clonotype: Given a much more abundant clone one base away, this may be a read error. The J gene is TRBJ1-2, the V gene TRBV18; the D gene is possibly TRBD1 (6 bases). The CDR3 sequence is 13 residues long. Germline CDR1 is KGHSH and CDR2 is LQKENI. The CDR3 DNA is TGTGTCAGCTCAGGGGACCGAGTCTATGGCTACACCTTC. Protein product: CVSSGDRVYGYTF.

Comments on this clonotype: This may stem from a read error, because a much larger clone lies one nucleotide away. The chain carries TRBV7-2 and TRBJ1-5; D uncertain. The CDR3 totals 13 residues. Germline CDR1 and CDR2: SGHTA and FQGNSA. Trimming removed 4 bases from V and 3 bases from J, with 7 bases in between. As DNA, the CDR3 is TGTGCCAGCAGCTCACGTATCAATCAGCCCCAGCATTTT. It specifies CASSSRINQPQHF.

The chain links TRBV4-1 to TRBJ2-7, with no clear D. This CDR3 has 17 residues. V lost 3 bases and J 4 bases, leaving 22 bases between the germline ends. The germline CDR1 and CDR2 sequences are MGHRA and YSYEKL. The CDR3 DNA reads as TGCGCCAGCAGCCATTCCCCGGCGCGGTTAAGGGATTACGAGCAGTACTTC. Its protein is CASSHSPARLRDYEQYF.

This clonotype was observed a handful of times. J is TRBJ2-3 and V is TRBV11-2; 10 nucleotides align to TRBD1. Germline values: CDR1 SGHAT, CDR2 FQNNGV. With V trimmed by 5 bases and J by 2 bases, 13 bases remained unmatched. The CDR3 runs 18 residues. In DNA form, the CDR3 reads TGTGCCAGCAGCCATATCAGGGACAGGGGTTTCCCCACAGATACGCAGTATTTT. It encodes CASSHIRDRGFPTDTQYF.

This clonotype was counted at least ten times. V is TRBV3-1 and J is TRBJ1-1, with TRBD1 identical over 7 bases. Losses at the gene ends were 6 bases for V and 0 bases for J; bases not matched to a gene: 7. Germline V gene data show CDR1 as LGHDT and CDR2 as YNNKEL (reference sequence). This CDR3 is built from 15 residues. The CDR3 protein is CASRPGQTLNTEAFF. DNA for the CDR3: TGTGCCAGCAGACCGGGACAGACATTGAACACTGAAGCTTTCTTT. Full variable domain (remainder filled in from reference TRBV3-1 and TRBJ1-1): DTAVSQTPKYLVTQMGNDKSIKCEQNLGHDTMYWYKQDSKKFLKIMFSYNNKELIINETVPNRFSPKSPDKAHLNLHINSLELGDSAVYFCASRPGQTLNTEAFFGQGTRLTVV.